The clone carrying this T cell receptor (beta chain) was counted only a few times. This entry comes from a study of cytomegalovirus exposure and HLA in healthy donors. A multiplex PCR was run with 60 Vbeta primers and 13 Jbeta primers. Clones were sequenced by immunoSEQ multiplex PCR, and TCRdb holds only the in-frame ones, with some missing. In the table there are 80,000 to 100,000 clones, about four fifths of which are singletons. J lost 5 bases, V lost 7 bases, and 8 bases had no gene match. This CDR3 has 14 residues. Germline CDR1 reads SGHRS; CDR2 reads YFSETQ. Sequenced sample: PBMCs. The chain links TRBV5-1 to TRBJ2-5; 10 nucleotides line up with TRBD1. The clonotype comes from a human donor in good health. The CDR3 here is CASRDRGLRETQYF. The CDR3 DNA sequence: TGCGCCAGCCGGGACAGGGGCCTCCGGGAGACCCAGTACTTC.